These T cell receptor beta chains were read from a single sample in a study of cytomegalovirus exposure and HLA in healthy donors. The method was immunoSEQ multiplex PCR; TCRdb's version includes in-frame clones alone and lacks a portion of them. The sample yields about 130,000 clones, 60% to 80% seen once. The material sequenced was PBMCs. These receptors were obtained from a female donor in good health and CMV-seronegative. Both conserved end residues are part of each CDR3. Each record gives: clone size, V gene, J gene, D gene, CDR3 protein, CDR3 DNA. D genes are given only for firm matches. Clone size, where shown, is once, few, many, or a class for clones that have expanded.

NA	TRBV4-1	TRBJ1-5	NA	CASSQGRLYNQPQHF	TGCGCCAGCAGCCAAGGGCGGCTTTACAATCAGCCCCAGCATTTT
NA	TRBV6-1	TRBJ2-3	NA	CASQGLSGGTDTQYF	TGTGCCAGCCAAGGTCTGTCGGGAGGCACAGATACGCAGTATTTT
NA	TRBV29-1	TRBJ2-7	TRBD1	CSVDSGQGSYEQYF	TGCAGCGTAGATTCGGGACAGGGATCCTACGAGCAGTACTTC
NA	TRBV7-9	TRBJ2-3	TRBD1	CASSLGPPRQGGTQYF	TGTGCCAGCAGCTTAGGGCCCCCCCGACAGGGTGGTACGCAGTATTTT
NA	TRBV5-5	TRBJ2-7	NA	CASSFATGLWEQYF	TGTGCCAGCAGCTTTGCGACAGGCCTTTGGGAGCAGTACTTC
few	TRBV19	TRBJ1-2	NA	CASNQGSPNYGYTF	TGTGCCAGTAATCAGGGGTCCCCTAACTATGGCTACACCTTC
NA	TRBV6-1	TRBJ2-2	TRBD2	CASSVPSGVNTGELFF	TGTGCCAGCAGTGTCCCTAGCGGGGTTAACACCGGGGAGCTGTTTTTT
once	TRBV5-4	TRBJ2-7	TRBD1	CASSSRQGSYEQYF	TGTGCCAGCAGCTCCAGACAGGGGTCGTACGAGCAGTACTTC
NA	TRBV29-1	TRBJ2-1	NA	CSVEGMLGVTEQFF	TGCAGCGTTGAGGGTATGCTTGGAGTGACTGAGCAGTTCTTC
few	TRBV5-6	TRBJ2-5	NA	CASSRLDRYQETQYF	TGTGCCAGCAGCCGACTAGATCGGTACCAAGAGACCCAGTACTTC
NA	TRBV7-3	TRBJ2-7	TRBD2	CASRPAGSGGEQYF	TGTGCCAGCAGGCCAGCCGGGTCGGGAGGCGAGCAGTACTTC
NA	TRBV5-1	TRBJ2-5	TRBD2	CASKRDSEETQYF	TGCGCCAGCAAGCGGGATTCGGAAGAGACCCAGTACTTC
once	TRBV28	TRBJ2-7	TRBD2	CASSSPASGSQYEQYF	TGTGCCAGCAGTTCACCAGCTAGCGGGAGCCAGTACGAGCAGTACTTC
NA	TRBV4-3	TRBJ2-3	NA	CASSQGWTLSTDTQYF	TGCGCCAGCAGCCAAGGGTGGACTCTAAGCACAGATACGCAGTATTTT
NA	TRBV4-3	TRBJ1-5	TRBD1	CASSQDGTGDNQPQHF	TGCGCCAGCAGCCAAGATGGGACAGGGGACAATCAGCCCCAGCATTTT
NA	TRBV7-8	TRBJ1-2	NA	CASSLMVPGGNNYGYTF	TGTGCCAGCAGCTTAATGGTTCCGGGGGGCAATAACTATGGCTACACCTTC
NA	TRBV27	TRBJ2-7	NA	CASSPPRLQPGSEQYF	TGTGCCAGCAGTCCTCCCAGGTTGCAGCCAGGGTCCGAGCAGTACTTC
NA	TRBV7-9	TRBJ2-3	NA	CASTLTDTQYF	TGTGCCAGCACCCTCACAGATACGCAGTATTTT
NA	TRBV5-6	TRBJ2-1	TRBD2	CASSFYGRVNEQFF	TGTGCCAGCAGCTTTTACGGGAGGGTCAATGAGCAGTTCTTC
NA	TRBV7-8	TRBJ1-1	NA	CASSLQQTEAFF	TGTGCCAGCAGCTTACAACAAACTGAAGCTTTCTTT
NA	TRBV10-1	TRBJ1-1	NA	CASSAGTFEAFF	TGCGCCAGCAGTGCAGGGACATTTGAAGCTTTCTTT
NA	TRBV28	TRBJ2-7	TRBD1	CASSTHPGGPTYEQYF	TGTGCCAGCAGTACACATCCAGGGGGCCCAACCTACGAGCAGTACTTC
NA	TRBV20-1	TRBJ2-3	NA	CSARQTDTQYF	TGCAGTGCAAGACAGACAGATACGCAGTATTTT
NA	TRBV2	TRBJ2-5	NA	CASKRDPETQYF	TGTGCCAGCAAGAGGGATCCAGAGACCCAGTACTTC
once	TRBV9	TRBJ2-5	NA	CTSSVGGGWQETQYF	TGTACCAGCAGCGTAGGGGGGGGGTGGCAAGAGACCCAGTACTTC
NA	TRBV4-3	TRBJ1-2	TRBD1	CASSQDYRGRGGYTF	TGCGCCAGCAGCCAAGATTACAGGGGAAGGGGGGGCTACACCTTC
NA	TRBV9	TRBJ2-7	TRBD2	CASSVGEREGHHEQYF	TGTGCCAGCAGCGTAGGTGAGCGGGAGGGCCACCACGAGCAGTACTTC
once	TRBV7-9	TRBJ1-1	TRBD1	CASSSQGATEAFF	TGTGCCAGCAGCTCCCAGGGGGCGACTGAAGCTTTCTTT
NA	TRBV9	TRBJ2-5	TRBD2	CASSKRLAGGETQYF	TGTGCCAGCAGCAAAAGACTAGCGGGAGGGGAGACCCAGTACTTC
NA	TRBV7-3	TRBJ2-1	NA	CASSEVGDEQFF	TGTGCCAGCAGCGAGGTGGGAGATGAGCAGTTCTTC
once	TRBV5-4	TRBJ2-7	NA	CASSLKWGTSYEQYF	TGTGCCAGCAGCTTGAAATGGGGCACCTCCTACGAGCAGTACTTC
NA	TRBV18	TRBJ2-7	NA	CASSRGARGEQYF	TGTGCCAGCTCCCGGGGGGCGAGGGGTGAGCAGTACTTC
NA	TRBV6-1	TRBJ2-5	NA	CASRPPGVRYQGQYF	TGTGCCAGTCGTCCCCCAGGGGTACGGTACCAGGGCCAGTACTTC